Listed here are 26 T cell receptor beta chains from one sample, sequenced in a study of blood T cell repertoires in COVID-19 (dated by TCRdb to 2018 to 2021). The library was made by the immunoSEQ multiplex PCR assay. TCRdb retrieved this table from immuneACCESS and kept in-frame rearrangements only. Not all clones are present; in checked studies, unresolved V genes account for under half, and no reason is known for the remainder. Counted in this sample were roughly 260,000 clones; 87% of them appeared once. Of the sample, just over 2.5% is held by the ten largest clones. The specimen sequenced was PBMCs or T cells enriched from blood (not recorded which). The receptor set was obtained from a woman in her 30s with acute COVID-19.

J is TRBJ1-2 and V is TRBV5-1, with unresolved D. This CDR3 is 15 amino acids long. CDR1 and CDR2 from the germline V gene are SGHRS and YFSETQ. Trimming pared 1 base from V and 8 bases from J, leaving 18 bases between. The CDR3 region is CASSLSRSSGHGYTF. The CDR3 DNA sequence: TGCGCCAGCAGCTTGTCGCGGTCCTCTGGTCACGGCTACACCTTC.

J is TRBJ1-2 and V is TRBV7-2; D uncertain. This CDR3 spans 13 amino acids. Per the germline V gene, CDR1 is SGHTA and CDR2 is FQGNSA. Trimming took 1 base from V and 3 from J, leaving 6 bases between them. CDR3 loop: CASSLERDYGYTF. The CDR3 DNA sequence: TGTGCCAGCAGCTTAGAGAGAGACTATGGCTACACCTTC.

In its sample, this clone was seen once. The rearrangement uses TRBV5-6 and TRBJ1-1; D gene ambiguous. The CDR3 spans 13 residues. The V gene lost 2 bases and the J gene lost 6 bases, with 11 bases spanning the gap. Germline V gene sequence: CDR1 SGHDT, CDR2 YYEEEE. CDR3 protein: CASSFRGWAEAFF. The CDR3 nucleotides are TGTGCCAGCAGCTTCAGAGGTTGGGCTGAAGCTTTCTTT.

This chain joins TRBV19 and TRBJ2-1, with 11 positions matching TRBD2. Germline V gives CDR1 LNHDA, CDR2 SQIVND (reference sequence). V lost 3 bases to trimming and J lost 5 bases; unmatched junction nucleotides: 3. The length of the CDR3 is 15 residues. The DNA of the CDR3 is TGTGCCAGTAGTATTAGCGGGGGGGCCCACAATGAGCAGTTCTTC. This translates into CASSISGGAHNEQFF.

The chain employs TRBV4-1 and TRBJ1-5; unclear D gene. CDR1 is MGHRA, CDR2 YSYEKL, per germline. The CDR3 extends over 16 amino acids. Trimming pared 4 bases from V and 1 base from J, leaving 14 bases between. The CDR3 coding sequence is TGCGCCAGCAGCCCTCAAGCTGTTATAAGCAATCAGCCCCAGCATTTT. Residues: CASSPQAVISNQPQHF.

The V gene is TRBV4-3, the J gene TRBJ2-7; 12 bases map to TRBD1. With 4 bases clipped from V and 3 bases from J, the junction kept 4 bases outside the gene matches. Germline CDR1 is LGHNA and CDR2 is YSLEER. This CDR3 comprises 15 residues. The CDR3: CASSPGTGGGYEQYF. As DNA, the CDR3 is TGCGCCAGCAGCCCAGGGACAGGGGGCGGCTACGAGCAGTACTTC.

This sequence joins TRBV5-1 and TRBJ2-1; D perhaps matches TRBD1 (6 bases). Germline assignment: CDR1 SGHRS and CDR2 YFSETQ. The CDR3 runs to 16 residues. V was pared by 0 bases and J by 2 bases, with 12 bases between. The CDR3 region is CASSLGRDTAYNEQFF. CDR3 nucleotides: TGCGCCAGCAGCTTGGGACGGGACACAGCCTACAATGAGCAGTTCTTC.

The genes are TRBV6-5 and TRBJ2-3; 7 bases line up with TRBD1. Germline CDR1 reads MNHEY; CDR2 reads SVGAGI. Trimming removed 4 bases from V and 4 bases from J; junction bases left unmatched: 5. The CDR3 totals 14 residues. The CDR3 DNA is TGTGCCAGCAGTTCGACAGGGAGCGCAGATACGCAGTATTTT. Its protein is CASSSTGSADTQYF.

The chain couples TRBV6-5 to TRBJ2-7; tentative D call: TRBD1 (6 bases). V lost 2 bases to trimming and J lost 0 bases, with 11 bases between them. Germline V gene data show CDR1 as MNHEY and CDR2 as SVGAGI. This CDR3 contains 15 residues. DNA for the CDR3: TGTGCCAGCAGTTACGGACAGCAACCCTCCTACGAGCAGTACTTC. It is translated as CASSYGQQPSYEQYF.

CDR3 residues: CASSPRTGEARSSGNTIYF. For the CDR3, the DNA is TGTGCCAGCAGCCCTCGGACAGGGGAAGCCAGGAGCTCTGGAAACACCATATATTTT. This chain connects TRBV13 to TRBJ1-3, with TRBD1 identical over 9 bases. Germline-derived CDR1 and CDR2 are PRHDT and FYEKMQ (reference sequence). After removal of 5 bases from V and 0 bases from J, the junction contained 14 bases not matched to a gene. This CDR3 spans 19 amino acids.

This chain uses TRBV27 with TRBJ1-1; D unclear. In germline, CDR1 is MNHEY, CDR2 SMNVEV (reference sequence). V lost 6 bases, J lost 1 base, and 9 bases lay in between. This CDR3 contains 13 residues. CDR3 sequence (DNA): TGTGCCAGCAGGTGGAGGGAGAACACTGAAGCTTTCTTT. This gives the protein CASRWRENTEAFF.

This clone has a single count. V and J are TRBV7-9 and TRBJ2-6; D might be TRBD2 (7 bases). The CDR3 is made up of 18 amino acids. V was trimmed by 4 bases and J by 2 bases, leaving 18 bases between them. From germline, CDR1 is SEHNR and CDR2 FQNEAQ (reference sequence). The CDR3 protein is CASSSGTGGLPGANVLTF. CDR3 in DNA: TGTGCCAGCAGCTCGGGGACCGGGGGGCTCCCTGGGGCCAACGTCCTGACTTTC.

V usage is TRBV19 and J usage is TRBJ2-1, with 11 bases fitting TRBD2. Losses at the gene ends were 7 bases for V and 5 bases for J; bases not matched to a gene: 7. Germline CDR1 LNHDA, CDR2 SQIVND (reference sequence). The CDR3 consists of 15 residues. CDR3 protein: CASKWLAGGDNEQFF. The CDR3 region has the DNA TGTGCCAGTAAGTGGCTAGCGGGGGGAGACAATGAGCAGTTCTTC.

V usage is TRBV11-2 and J usage is TRBJ1-2, with 10 bases identical to TRBD1. With 5 bases clipped from V and 4 bases from J, the junction kept 16 bases outside the gene matches. Germline-derived CDR1 and CDR2 are SGHAT and FQNNGV. This CDR3 comprises 18 residues. The DNA for the CDR3 is TGTGCCAGCAGCCACAAGACAGGGGGCGAAGGTTTGGGCTATGGCTACACCTTC. Amino acids: CASSHKTGGEGLGYGYTF.

This clone has more than one count but fewer than ten. The rearrangement links TRBV4-3 to TRBJ2-3, with 10 positions matching TRBD2. CDR3 size: 16 residues. Trimming cost V 0 bases and J 4 bases; bases outside gene matches: 4. CDR1 and CDR2 (germline): LGHNA, YSLEER. The CDR3 region has the DNA TGCGCCAGCAGCCAAGATTCTAGCGGGGGCGCAGATACGCAGTATTTT. This encodes CASSQDSSGGADTQYF.

The rearrangement links TRBV5-1 to TRBJ2-7, with TRBD1 matching over 7 bases. The ends lost 7 bases at V and 2 bases at J; junction bases unmatched: 9. The length of the CDR3 is 14 residues. The germline V gene encodes CDR1 SGHRS and CDR2 YFSETQ. CDR3 amino acids: CASGDRDRPYEQYF. The CDR3, as DNA: TGCGCCAGCGGCGACCGGGACAGACCCTACGAGCAGTACTTC.

CDR3 region: CASTQTGGIYEQYF. For the CDR3, the DNA is TGTGCCAGCACCCAGACAGGGGGCATTTACGAGCAGTACTTC. The chain joins TRBV11-2 to TRBJ2-7; 10 bases match TRBD1. The germline gives CDR1 SGHAT, CDR2 FQNNGV. This CDR3 has 14 residues. With 7 bases clipped from V and 4 bases from J, the junction kept 7 bases outside the gene matches.

The chain employs TRBV7-9 and TRBJ2-1; D call uncertain. The CDR3 has 12 amino acids. The V gene lost 1 base and the J gene lost 13 bases, with 11 bases spanning the gap. CDR1 is SEHNR, CDR2 FQNEAQ, per germline (reference sequence). CDR3 sequence: CASSLGPTVQFF. Written as DNA, the CDR3 is TGTGCCAGCAGCTTAGGGCCCACCGTTCAGTTCTTC.

This clone was picked up a small number of times. The chain joins TRBV19 to TRBJ2-7; 7 bases line up with TRBD1. CDR1 is LNHDA and CDR2 is SQIVND in the germline V gene (reference sequence). V was clipped by 0 bases and J by 9 bases; unmatched bases: 8. The CDR3 sequence is 14 residues long. CDR3 region: CASSIDQTGHGQYF. Written as DNA, the CDR3 is TGTGCCAGTAGTATAGATCAGACAGGGCACGGGCAGTACTTC.

The CDR3 reads CASSDSAGGKDEQFF. CDR3 bases: TGTGCCAGCAGTGACTCTGCGGGGGGAAAGGATGAGCAGTTCTTC. The chain recombines TRBV6-4 with TRBJ2-1; 8 nucleotides agree with TRBD2. V dropped 0 bases and J dropped 8; count of bases not matched to a gene: 6. Per germline, CDR1 MRHNA and CDR2 SNTAGT. This CDR3 has 15 amino acids.

The J gene is TRBJ1-3, the V gene TRBV11-2; tentative D call: TRBD1 (5 bases). The germline CDR1 and CDR2 sequences are SGHAT and FQNNGV. The length of the CDR3 is 15 residues. Trimming shortened V by 5 bases and J by 2 bases, and 13 bases separated the two germline ends. The CDR3 loop is CASSPGGVPGNTIYF. DNA of the CDR3: TGTGCCAGCAGCCCCGGGGGTGTTCCTGGAAACACCATATATTTT.

The chain is built from TRBV7-8 and TRBJ1-5, with no clear D. Trimming removed 5 bases at V and 2 bases at J, with 10 bases between. Germline CDR1 is SGHVS and CDR2 is FQNEAQ. CDR3 length equals 14 residues. The CDR3 region has the DNA TGTGCCAGCAGCCCCCGGGTTCGCAATCAGCCCCAGCATTTT. Its protein is CASSPRVRNQPQHF.

This rearrangement joins TRBV10-3 to TRBJ1-2; TRBD1 aligns across 10 bases. V was pared by 8 bases and J by 8 bases, with 2 bases of the junction left unmatched. Germline V lookup: CDR1 ENHRY, CDR2 SYGVKD. The CDR3 spans 11 residues. DNA for the CDR3: TGTGCCATCGGGACAGGGGAAGGCTACACCTTC. Amino acid sequence: CAIGTGEGYTF.

The CDR3 here is CASATGGNNEQFF. The CDR3 nucleotides read TGCGCCAGCGCAACAGGGGGTAACAATGAGCAGTTCTTC. The V and J genes are TRBV10-1 and TRBJ2-1, with 8 bases aligning to TRBD1. The CDR3 loop spans 13 amino acids. The germline gives CDR1 WNHNN, CDR2 SYGVQD (reference sequence). V dropped 8 bases and J dropped 5; count of bases not matched to a gene: 5.

This clone was recorded many times. The chain uses TRBV29-1 and TRBJ1-2; D uncertain. The ends were cut back, 4 bases at V and 5 bases at J, with 14 bases in the middle. Germline V gene data show CDR1 as SQVTM and CDR2 as ANQGSEA. The CDR3 totals 13 residues. The CDR3 bases are TGCAGCGTTGCCCCCCAGACAATTTATGGCTACACCTTC. It specifies CSVAPQTIYGYTF.

In regard to this clone: The junction differs from germline at one of its ends, possibly a read error. The chain carries TRBV7-7 and TRBJ2-5; 8 bases match TRBD2. Germline assignment: CDR1 SSHAT and CDR2 FNYEAQ (reference sequence). The CDR3 covers 15 residues. The CDR3 loop reads CASSLVGGAGETQYF. The CDR3 DNA reads as TGTGCTAGCAGCTTAGTCGGGGGGGCTGGAGAGACCCAGTACTTC.